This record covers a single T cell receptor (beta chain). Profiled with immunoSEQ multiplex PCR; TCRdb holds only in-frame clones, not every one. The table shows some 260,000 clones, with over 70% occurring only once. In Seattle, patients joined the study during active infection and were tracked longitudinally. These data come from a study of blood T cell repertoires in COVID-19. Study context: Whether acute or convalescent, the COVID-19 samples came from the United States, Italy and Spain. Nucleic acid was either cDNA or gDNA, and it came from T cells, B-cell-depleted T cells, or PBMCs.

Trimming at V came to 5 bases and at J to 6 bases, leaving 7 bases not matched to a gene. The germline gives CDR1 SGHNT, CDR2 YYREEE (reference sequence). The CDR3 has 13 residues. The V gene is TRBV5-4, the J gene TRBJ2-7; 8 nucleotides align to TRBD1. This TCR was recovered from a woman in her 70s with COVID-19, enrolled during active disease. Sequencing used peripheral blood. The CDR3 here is CASSRQGAIEQYF. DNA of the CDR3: TGTGCCAGCAGTCGGCAGGGGGCAATCGAGCAGTACTTC.